The sequence of this TCR beta chain was determined in a study of vaccination effects on CD4 cells after COVID-19. Ahead of sequencing, the ViraFEST assay grew antigen-specific CD4+ T cells using viral peptide pools. Culturing for roughly 10 days preceded CD4+ T cell isolation. Negative nucleocapsid antibody tests before and after vaccination confirmed no previous SARS-CoV-2 infection. The ends lost 1 base at V and 2 bases at J; junction bases unmatched: 2. The CDR3 is 16 residues long. Per the germline V gene, CDR1 is LGHDT and CDR2 is YNNKEL (reference sequence). Clones were sequenced by immunoSEQ multiplex PCR, and TCRdb holds only the in-frame ones, with some missing. The profile shows 35,000 to 50,000 clones, just over 75% of them singletons. A word on this clone: Its antigen is not known.

The TCR was taken from a human donor who received a COVID-19 vaccine. The genes are TRBV3-1 (or the pseudogene TRBV3-2) and TRBJ2-3; 11 bases match TRBD2. The sequencing used CD4+ T cells from PBMCs cultured with SARS-CoV-2 spike peptides, collected before COVID-19 vaccination. CDR3: CASSQATSGDTDTQYF. The CDR3 nucleotides are TGTGCCAGCAGCCAAGCGACTAGCGGGGACACAGATACGCAGTATTTT.